The 3 T cell receptor beta chains below come from one sample, sequenced in a study of blood T cell repertoires in COVID-19. Using immunoSEQ multiplex PCR, the repertoire was profiled, and TCRdb retains in-frame clones only, with some absent. The data contain approximately 140,000 clones, around 80% of them singletons. What was sequenced was peripheral blood. Receptor source: a human donor with acute or convalescent COVID-19. The donor label of this sample is uncertain.

The chain uses TRBV11-3 and TRBJ2-1, with TRBD2 matching 9 bases. From germline, CDR1 is SGHNT and CDR2 YENEEA. The CDR3 sequence is 16 residues long. The V and J ends lost 2 bases and 8 bases, in that order; junction bases with no gene match: 10. The chain's CDR3 is CASSLRGSGGFDEQFF. DNA for the CDR3: TGTGCCAGCAGCTTACGCGGTAGCGGGGGCTTCGATGAGCAGTTCTTC.

Many counts were recorded for this clone. The chain links TRBV6-5 to TRBJ1-2, with 7 bases that match TRBD1. Trimming removed 6 bases from V and 7 bases from J; junction bases left unmatched: 14. The length of the CDR3 is 15 residues. Germline CDR1 reads MNHEY; CDR2 reads SVGAGI. CDR3 coding DNA: TGTGCCAGCAGCGCCCTAGAATCCGGGACAGCTGGCTACACCTTC. Translation gives CASSALESGTAGYTF.

The J gene is TRBJ1-6, the V gene TRBV27; D possibly corresponds to TRBD1 (5 bases). The CDR3 loop spans 16 amino acids. CDR1 MNHEY and CDR2 SMNVEV come from the germline V gene (reference sequence). The ends were cut back, 6 bases at V and 11 bases at J, with 23 bases in the middle. The CDR3 loop reads CASSLRGGVGITPLHF. CDR3 DNA: TGTGCCAGCAGCCTCCGGGGAGGGGTCGGGATTACACCCCTCCACTTT.